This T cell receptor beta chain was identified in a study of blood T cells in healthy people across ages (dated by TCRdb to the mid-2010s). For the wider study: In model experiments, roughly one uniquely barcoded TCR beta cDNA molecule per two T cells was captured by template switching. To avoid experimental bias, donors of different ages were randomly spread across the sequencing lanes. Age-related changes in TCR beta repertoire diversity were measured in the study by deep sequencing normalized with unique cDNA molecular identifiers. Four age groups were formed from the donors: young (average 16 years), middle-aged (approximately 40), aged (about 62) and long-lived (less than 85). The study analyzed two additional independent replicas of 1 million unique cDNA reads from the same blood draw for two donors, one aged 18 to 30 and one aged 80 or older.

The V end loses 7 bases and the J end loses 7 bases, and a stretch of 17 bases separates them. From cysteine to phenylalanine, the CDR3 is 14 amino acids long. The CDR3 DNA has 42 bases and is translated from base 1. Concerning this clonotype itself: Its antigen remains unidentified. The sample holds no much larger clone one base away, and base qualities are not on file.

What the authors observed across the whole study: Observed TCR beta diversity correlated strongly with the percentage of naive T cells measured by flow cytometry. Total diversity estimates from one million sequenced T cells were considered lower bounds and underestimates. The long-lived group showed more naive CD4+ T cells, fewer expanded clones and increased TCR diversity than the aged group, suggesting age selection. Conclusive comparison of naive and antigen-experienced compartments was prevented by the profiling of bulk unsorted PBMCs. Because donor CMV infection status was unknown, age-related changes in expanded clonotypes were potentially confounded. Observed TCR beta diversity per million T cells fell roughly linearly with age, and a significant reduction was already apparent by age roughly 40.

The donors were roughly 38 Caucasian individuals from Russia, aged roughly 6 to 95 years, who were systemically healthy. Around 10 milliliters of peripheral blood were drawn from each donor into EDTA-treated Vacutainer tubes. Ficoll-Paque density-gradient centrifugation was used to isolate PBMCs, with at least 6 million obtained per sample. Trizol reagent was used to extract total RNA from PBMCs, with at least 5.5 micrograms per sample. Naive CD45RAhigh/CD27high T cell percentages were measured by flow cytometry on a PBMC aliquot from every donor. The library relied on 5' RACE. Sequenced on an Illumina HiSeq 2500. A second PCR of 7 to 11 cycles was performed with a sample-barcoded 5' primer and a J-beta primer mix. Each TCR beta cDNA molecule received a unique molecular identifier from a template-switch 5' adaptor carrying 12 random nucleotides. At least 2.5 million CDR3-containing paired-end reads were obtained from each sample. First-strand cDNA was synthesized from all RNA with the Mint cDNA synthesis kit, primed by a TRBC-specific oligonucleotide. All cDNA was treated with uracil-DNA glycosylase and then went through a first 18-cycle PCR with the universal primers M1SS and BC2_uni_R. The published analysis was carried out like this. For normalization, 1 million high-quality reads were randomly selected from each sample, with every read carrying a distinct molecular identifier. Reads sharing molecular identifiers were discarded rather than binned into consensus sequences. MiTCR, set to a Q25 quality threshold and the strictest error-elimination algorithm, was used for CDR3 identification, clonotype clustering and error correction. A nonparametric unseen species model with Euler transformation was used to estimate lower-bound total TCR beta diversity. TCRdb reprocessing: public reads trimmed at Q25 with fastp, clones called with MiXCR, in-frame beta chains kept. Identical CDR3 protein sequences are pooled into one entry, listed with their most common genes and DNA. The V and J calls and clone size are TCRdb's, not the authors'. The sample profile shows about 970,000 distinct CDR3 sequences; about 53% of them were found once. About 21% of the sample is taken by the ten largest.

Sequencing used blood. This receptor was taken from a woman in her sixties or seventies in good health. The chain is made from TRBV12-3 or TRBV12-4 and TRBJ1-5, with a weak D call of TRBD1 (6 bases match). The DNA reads TGTGCCAGCAACTCACAGGGATGGGGGCAGCCCCAGCATTTT. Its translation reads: CASNSQGWGQPQHF.